This T cell receptor beta chain appears in the sequencing data of a study of blood T cell repertoires in COVID-19. Study background: Spain, Italy and the United States supplied samples that represented acute and convalescent COVID-19.

Per the original methods: Estimates of nucleated cell counts were drawn from the amplification of reference gene primers. TCRdb's copy holds only in-frame clones and misses some; the assay was immunoSEQ multiplex PCR. The DNA was the basis for D and trimming; V, J and clone size are from that table. The sample lists about 220,000 clones, roughly 80% occurring once. Membership in each cohort depended on participant-reported clinical history. Exposed study participants had met a COVID-19 case within 2 weeks before entry. The CDR3 covers 15 residues. The V gene lost 2 bases and the J gene lost 2 bases, with 13 bases spanning the gap. Germline CDR1 and CDR2: MGHRA and YSYEKL.

This sequence was found in a woman between 35 and 50 years old who had been exposed to COVID-19. Sequenced sample: PBMCs or T cells enriched from blood (not recorded which). The chain has TRBV4-1 and TRBJ2-7, with D possibly being TRBD2 (5 bases). CDR3 DNA: TGCGCCAGCAGCCAAACCCGGGATCGGGCCTACGAGCAGTACTTC. It codes for CASSQTRDRAYEQYF.